The 23 T cell receptor beta chains below all came from one sample that was sequenced in a study of blood T cell repertoires in COVID-19. The data were produced by immunoSEQ multiplex PCR, yet TCRdb's version contains in-frame clones alone and is incomplete. The data hold 200,000 to 300,000 clones, with 75% to 90% observed a single time. Source material: peripheral blood. The origin of the receptors is a man in his forties with acute or convalescent COVID-19.

The rearrangement links TRBV19 to TRBJ2-2, with 7 bases fitting TRBD1. V gave up 4 bases and J gave up 7 bases; unmatched junction bases: 9. Germline CDR1 is LNHDA and CDR2 is SQIVND (reference sequence). The CDR3 spans 15 residues. The CDR3 DNA reads TGTGCCAGTAGTAGAACAGGGGACGGGGTCGGGGAGCTGTTTTTT. Amino acids: CASSRTGDGVGELFF.

This clone was seen more than once but under ten times. The V and J genes are TRBV4-1 and TRBJ1-1; no definite D call. The germline CDR1 and CDR2 sequences are MGHRA and YSYEKL. The CDR3 has 13 residues. The germline V and J ends were trimmed by 2 bases and 4 bases, with 8 bases remaining between them. The CDR3 sequence: CASSQYASTEAFF. CDR3 DNA: TGCGCCAGCAGCCAATACGCGAGCACTGAAGCTTTCTTT.

This clone turned up a few times. J is TRBJ2-5 and V is TRBV6-6; D not certain. This CDR3 comprises 13 residues. Trimming left V 9 bases short and J 6 bases short, with 17 bases between. Looked up from germline, CDR1 is MNHNY and CDR2 is SVGAGI (reference sequence). In DNA, the CDR3 is TGTGCCAGTAAGATAGCCACCCGGCAGACCCAGTACTTC. Translated, it gives CASKIATRQTQYF.

The chain carries TRBV6-5 and TRBJ2-1, with D possibly being TRBD1 (6 bases). Trimming cost V 5 bases and J 9 bases, with 8 bases left between them. Germline loops: CDR1 MNHEY, CDR2 SVGAGI. The CDR3 is 11 amino acids. In DNA form, the CDR3 reads TGTGCCAGCAGTCGGGACACTGAGCAGTTCTTC. This codes for CASSRDTEQFF.

The chain employs TRBV5-1 and TRBJ1-6, with 7 bases aligning to TRBD1. V lost 4 bases, J lost 9 bases, and 10 bases stayed unmatched. The CDR3 runs 15 residues. The germline V gene encodes CDR1 SGHRS and CDR2 YFSETQ. The CDR3 sequence: CASSPGDRVGSPLHF. In DNA form, the CDR3 reads TGCGCCAGCAGCCCGGGAGACAGGGTGGGTTCACCCCTCCACTTT.

The chain combines TRBV11-3 with TRBJ2-7, with TRBD2 matching over 8 bases. V was pared by 4 bases and J by 3 bases, with 8 bases of the junction left unmatched. CDR1 and CDR2 (germline): SGHNT, YENEEA. The CDR3 has 15 residues. The CDR3 is CASSSGGAGVYEQYF. DNA for the CDR3: TGTGCCAGCAGCTCGGGGGGAGCGGGAGTCTACGAGCAGTACTTC.

The chain combines TRBV6-2 or TRBV6-3 with TRBJ2-5, with D unclear. The germline V and J ends were trimmed by 2 bases and 5 bases, with 9 bases remaining between them. This CDR3 region has 13 residues. In germline, CDR1 is MNHEY, CDR2 SVGEGT. DNA of the CDR3: TGTGCCAGCAGTTACACTATCCAGGAGACCCAGTACTTC. Translated: CASSYTIQETQYF.

V gene TRBV7-3 combines with J gene TRBJ2-1, with TRBD2 matching over 10 bases. Germline CDR1 reads SGHTA; CDR2 reads FQGTGA. The junction had 6 bases not matched to a gene; V was cut back by 6 bases and J by 4 bases. The CDR3 runs to 15 residues. This chain's CDR3 is CASSLAGGLYNEQFF. CDR3 in DNA: TGTGCCAGCAGTTTAGCGGGAGGCCTATACAATGAGCAGTTCTTC.

This chain links TRBV6-1 with TRBJ1-4; D call uncertain. The CDR3 length is 12 residues. CDR1 and CDR2 (germline): MNHNS, SASEGT. V gave up 1 base and J gave up 10 bases, with 7 bases separating them. In DNA, the CDR3 is TGTGCCAGCAGTGAAGGTTTGGCAAAACTGTTTTTT. Translating gives CASSEGLAKLFF.

This sequence joins TRBV5-4 and TRBJ2-3; 7 bases are a match to TRBD2. The trim removed 4 bases at V and 2 bases at J, leaving 4 bases unmatched. Germline V gene sequence: CDR1 SGHNT, CDR2 YYREEE (reference sequence). This CDR3 spans 14 amino acids. CDR3 protein: CASSGREDTDTQYF. In nucleotides, the CDR3 is TGTGCCAGCAGCGGGAGGGAGGACACAGATACGCAGTATTTT.

The table lists this clone with a count of one. The chain links TRBV28 to TRBJ2-3, with TRBD1 as a possible D gene (6 bases). Germline values: CDR1 MDHEN, CDR2 SYDVKM. The CDR3 extends over 15 amino acids. V lost 1 base and J 6 bases, leaving 14 bases between the germline ends. Written as DNA, the CDR3 is TGTGCCAGCAGTTTATCTACGCAGGGGTCGGATACGCAGTATTTT. Its translation: CASSLSTQGSDTQYF.

This chain connects TRBV3-1 (or the pseudogene TRBV3-2) to TRBJ1-1, with D possibly matching TRBD1 (6 bases). This CDR3 region has 13 residues. Deletions cut 4 bases from V and 3 bases from J, with 9 bases between. Germline CDR1 is LGHDT and CDR2 is YNNKEL (reference sequence). CDR3 coding DNA: TGTGCCAGCAGCCTCAACAGGGACACTGAAGCTTTCTTT. Translated: CASSLNRDTEAFF.

The gene calls are TRBV5-1 and TRBJ1-2; 8 bases are a match to TRBD1. CDR3 length: 13 residues. Germline CDR1 is SGHRS and CDR2 is YFSETQ. After removal of 3 bases from V and 7 bases from J, the junction contained 5 bases not matched to a gene. The CDR3 DNA reads TGCGCCAGCAGCTCAGGGGGCTCTGGTGGCTACACCTTC. Protein product: CASSSGGSGGYTF.

This clone was detected once. V is TRBV15 and J is TRBJ2-7, with D perhaps TRBD1 (6 bases). Trimming cost V 5 bases and J 0 bases, with 17 bases left between them. In germline, CDR1 is LNHNV, CDR2 YYDKDF (reference sequence). The CDR3 loop spans 16 amino acids. The CDR3, as DNA: TGTGCCACCAGCGAGAATACAGGGACATACTCCTACGAGCAGTACTTC. It yields the protein CATSENTGTYSYEQYF.

V usage is TRBV4-1 and J usage is TRBJ2-1; the match to TRBD2 covers 13 bases. The germline CDR1 and CDR2 sequences are MGHRA and YSYEKL. This CDR3 is 19 amino acids long. Trimming removed 1 base from V and 0 bases from J; junction bases left unmatched: 6. This CDR3 reads CASSQGLAGGYGSYNEQFF. For the CDR3, the DNA is TGCGCCAGCAGCCAAGGACTAGCGGGAGGTTACGGCTCCTACAATGAGCAGTTCTTC.

A note on this clone: One end of the junction does not line up with germline, which may come from a read error. V gene TRBV14 combines with J gene TRBJ1-2, with 9 positions matching TRBD1. This CDR3 has 15 residues. Looked up from germline, CDR1 is SGHDN and CDR2 is FVKESK. The DNA of the CDR3 is TGTGCCAGCAGCGAAGAGCGGACAGGGGACTATGGCTACACCTTC. As protein: CASSEERTGDYGYTF.

The chain is built from TRBV5-5 and TRBJ1-1; TRBD1 might be the D (5 bases). Trimming took off 0 bases at V and 11 bases at J, with 23 bases between the two ends. The CDR3 length is 16 residues. Germline CDR1 is SGHKS and CDR2 is YYEKEE (reference sequence). The CDR3 nucleotides are TGTGCCAGCAGCTTGGTTCCCCCCTTAGACCCCGGGGGGGCTTTCTTT. This encodes CASSLVPPLDPGGAFF. The variable domain in full, with the rest retrieved from reference TRBV5-5 and TRBJ1-1, is DAGVTQSPTHLIKTRGQQVTLRCSPISGHKSVSWYQQVLGQGPQFIFQYYEKEERGRGNFPDRFSARQFPNYSSELNVNALLLGDSALYLCASSLVPPLDPGGAFFGQGTRLTVV.

The rearrangement joins TRBV5-4 to TRBJ2-5; maybe TRBD1 (6 bases). With 0 bases removed from V and 7 bases from J, the gap between germline ends came to 25 bases. Looked up from germline, CDR1 is SGHNT and CDR2 is YYREEE (reference sequence). CDR3 length equals 18 residues. CDR3 loop: CASSLGGQGPSLRLTQYF. The CDR3 nucleotides read TGTGCCAGCAGCTTGGGGGGCCAGGGGCCTAGCCTAAGGTTGACCCAGTACTTC.

The genes are TRBV11-3 and TRBJ2-3; 10 bases agree with TRBD1. The CDR3 contains 12 residues. V was pared by 5 bases and J by 9 bases, with 2 bases of the junction left unmatched. Per the germline V gene, CDR1 is SGHNT and CDR2 is YENEEA. CDR3 sequence: CASSETGGTQYF. The CDR3 coding sequence is TGTGCCAGCAGCGAGACAGGGGGCACGCAGTATTTT. Filled out from reference TRBV11-3 and TRBJ2-3, the complete variable domain reads EAGVVQSPRYKIIEKKQPVAFWCNPISGHNTLYWYLQNLGQGPELLIRYENEEAVDDSQLPKDRFSAERLKGVDSTLKIQPAELGDSAVYLCASSETGGTQYFGPGTRLTVL.

This sequence joins TRBV5-1 and TRBJ2-3; D gene ambiguous. Trimming took off 1 base at V and 1 base at J, with 7 bases between the two ends. Germline V gene sequence: CDR1 SGHRS, CDR2 YFSETQ. This CDR3 region has 14 residues. This chain's CDR3 is CASSLWLGTDTQYF. CDR3 coding DNA: TGCGCCAGCAGCTTGTGGCTAGGCACAGATACGCAGTATTTT.

The chain carries TRBV5-1 and TRBJ2-7; 9 nucleotides line up with TRBD1. V lost 2 bases and J lost 5; bases outside the gene matches: 11. The CDR3 is 16 residues long. Germline CDR1 SGHRS, CDR2 YFSETQ. CDR3 sequence (DNA): TGCGCCAGCAGCTTACAACCGGGACAGGGCTACCACGAGCAGTACTTC. The encoded protein is CASSLQPGQGYHEQYF.

The chain uses TRBV27 and TRBJ2-6; 12 bases align to TRBD2. In germline, CDR1 is MNHEY, CDR2 SMNVEV (reference sequence). This CDR3 comprises 17 residues. V lost 6 bases and J lost 2; bases outside the gene matches: 5. This CDR3 is CASRPRLAGAGANVLTF. CDR3 sequence (DNA): TGTGCCAGCAGACCAAGACTAGCGGGAGCTGGGGCCAACGTCCTGACTTTC.

This clone appeared a single time. This chain links TRBV2 with TRBJ2-2; no clear D gene. Trimming removed 4 bases at V and 2 bases at J, with 8 bases between. CDR1 SNHLY and CDR2 FYNNEI come from the germline V gene. This CDR3 is built from 14 residues. In nucleotides, the CDR3 is TGTGCCAGCAGTGCGAGCGCAAACACCGGGGAGCTGTTTTTT. It yields the protein CASSASANTGELFF. The variable domain in full, completed from reference TRBV2 and TRBJ2-2, reads EPEVTQTPSHQVTQMGQEVILRCVPISNHLYFYWYRQILGQKVEFLVSFYNNEISEKSEIFDDQFSVERPDGSNFTLKIRSTKLEDSAMYFCASSASANTGELFFGEGSRLTVL.